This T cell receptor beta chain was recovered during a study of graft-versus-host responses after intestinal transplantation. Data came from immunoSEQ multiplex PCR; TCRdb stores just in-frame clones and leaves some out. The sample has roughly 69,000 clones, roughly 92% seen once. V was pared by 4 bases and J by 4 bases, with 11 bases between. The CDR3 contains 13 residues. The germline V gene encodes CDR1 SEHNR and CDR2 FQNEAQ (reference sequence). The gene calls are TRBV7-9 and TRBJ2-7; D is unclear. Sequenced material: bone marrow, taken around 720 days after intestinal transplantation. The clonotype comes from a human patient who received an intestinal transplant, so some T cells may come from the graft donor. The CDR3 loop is CASSSPRPYEQYF. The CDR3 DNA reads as TGTGCCAGCAGCTCACCCCGCCCTTACGAGCAGTACTTC.